The T cell receptor (beta chain) under discussion was sequenced for a study of control samples from healthy donors and cancer patients. Clones were read by immunoSEQ multiplex PCR, and TCRdb kept only the in-frame ones, dropping some. The sample records about 120,000 clones, approximately 87% being singletons. Between the trimmed V and J ends, which lost 5 bases and 7 bases, there was a span of 20 bases. This CDR3 has 14 amino acids. Germline CDR1 is SQVTM and CDR2 is ANQGSEA. This chain uses TRBV29-1 with TRBJ1-1, with no clear D. The origin of this receptor is a man aged 25 to 40 in good health. The sample comprised blood. CDR3 sequence: CSVLKGPGPNEAFF. CDR3 DNA: TGCAGCGTTCTGAAGGGTCCGGGCCCGAATGAAGCTTTCTTT.